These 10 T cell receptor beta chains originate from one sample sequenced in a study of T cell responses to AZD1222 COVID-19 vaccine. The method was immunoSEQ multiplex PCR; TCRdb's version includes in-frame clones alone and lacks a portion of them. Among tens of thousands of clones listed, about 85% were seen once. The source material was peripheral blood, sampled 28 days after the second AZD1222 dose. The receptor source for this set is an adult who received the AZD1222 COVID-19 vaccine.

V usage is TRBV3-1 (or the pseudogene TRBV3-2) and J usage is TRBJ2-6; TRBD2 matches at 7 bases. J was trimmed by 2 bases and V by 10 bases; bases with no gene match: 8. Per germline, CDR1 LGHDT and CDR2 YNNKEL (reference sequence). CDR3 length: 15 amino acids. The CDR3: CATTAGEPGANVLTF. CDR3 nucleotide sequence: TGTGCCACCACTGCGGGGGAGCCTGGGGCCAACGTCCTGACTTTC.

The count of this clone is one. This chain's CDR3 is CASSRLGAVYSGANVLTF. The CDR3 DNA is TGTGCCAGCAGCCGGTTAGGGGCAGTCTATTCTGGGGCCAACGTCCTGACTTTC. The V gene is TRBV7-9, the J gene TRBJ2-6, with TRBD1 as a possible D gene (5 bases). The CDR3 spans 18 residues. Per the germline V gene, CDR1 is SEHNR and CDR2 is FQNEAQ (reference sequence). V gave up 5 bases and J gave up 1 base, with 18 bases separating them. The full variable domain, in which reference TRBV7-9 and TRBJ2-6 provide the parts outside the CDR3, is DTGVSQNPRHKITKRGQNVTFRCDPISEHNRLYWYRQTLGQGPEFLTYFQNEAQLEKSRLLSDRFSAERPKGSFSTLEIQRTEQGDSAMYLCASSRLGAVYSGANVLTFGAGSRLTVL.

The CDR3 region has the DNA TGTGCCATCAGTGGTGGGAACACTGAAGCTTTCTTT. As protein: CAISGGNTEAFF. The V gene is TRBV10-3, the J gene TRBJ1-1; the D is unclear. Between the trimmed V and J ends, which lost 4 bases and 1 base, there was a span of 4 bases. The length of the CDR3 is 12 residues. Germline V gene data show CDR1 as ENHRY and CDR2 as SYGVKD.

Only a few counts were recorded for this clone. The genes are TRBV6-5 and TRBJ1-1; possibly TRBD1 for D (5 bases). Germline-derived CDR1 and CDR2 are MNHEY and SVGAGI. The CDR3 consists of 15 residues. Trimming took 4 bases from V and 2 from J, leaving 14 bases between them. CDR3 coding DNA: TGTGCCAGCAGTTTAAGCTCGAGGGGTAACACTGAAGCTTTCTTT. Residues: CASSLSSRGNTEAFF.

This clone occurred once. CDR3 in DNA: TGTGCCAGCAGCTCCGGCCAGAGAATGAACACTGAAGCTTTCTTT. This codes for CASSSGQRMNTEAFF. V and J are TRBV7-9 and TRBJ1-1; D not certain. Trimming cost V 4 bases and J 0 bases, with 12 bases left between them. This CDR3 has 15 amino acids. Germline V lookup: CDR1 SEHNR, CDR2 FQNEAQ (reference sequence).

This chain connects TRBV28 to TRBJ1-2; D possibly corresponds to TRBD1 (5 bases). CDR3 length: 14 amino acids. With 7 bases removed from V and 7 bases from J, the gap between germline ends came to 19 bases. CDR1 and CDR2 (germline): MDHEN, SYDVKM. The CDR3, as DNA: TGTGCCAGCACCCTGGGACCCAGAGTGGTTGGCTACACCTTC. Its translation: CASTLGPRVVGYTF.

The CDR3 reads CASSLASGVPDTQYF. The CDR3 nucleotides read TGTGCCAGCAGCTTGGCTAGCGGGGTACCAGATACGCAGTATTTT. The chain links TRBV5-4 to TRBJ2-3; 9 bases line up with TRBD2. Losses at the gene ends were 0 bases for V and 4 bases for J; bases not matched to a gene: 3. Germline V CDR1 and CDR2: SGHNT, YYREEE (reference sequence). The CDR3 extends over 15 amino acids.

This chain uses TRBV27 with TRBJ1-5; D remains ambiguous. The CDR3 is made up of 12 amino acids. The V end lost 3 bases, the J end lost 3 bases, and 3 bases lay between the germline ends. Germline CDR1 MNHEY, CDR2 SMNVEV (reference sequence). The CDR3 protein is CASSFINQPQHF. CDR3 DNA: TGTGCCAGCAGTTTCATCAATCAGCCCCAGCATTTT.

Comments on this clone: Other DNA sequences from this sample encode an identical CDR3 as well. The CDR3 sequence: CASSRGYEQYF. The CDR3 DNA sequence: TGTGCCAGCAGCCGAGGCTACGAGCAGTACTTC. The gene calls are TRBV6-5 and TRBJ2-7; D is ambiguous. CDR3 length: 11 amino acids. Germline lookup yields CDR1 MNHEY and CDR2 SVGAGI. Trimming removed 6 bases at V and 3 bases at J, with 6 bases between.

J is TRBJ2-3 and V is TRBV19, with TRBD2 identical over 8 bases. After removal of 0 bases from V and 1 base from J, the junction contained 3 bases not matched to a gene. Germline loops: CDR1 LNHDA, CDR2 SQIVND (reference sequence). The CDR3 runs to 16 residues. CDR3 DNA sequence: TGTGCCAGTAGTATAGATGGTAGCGGGGGCACAGATACGCAGTATTTT. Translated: CASSIDGSGGTDTQYF.